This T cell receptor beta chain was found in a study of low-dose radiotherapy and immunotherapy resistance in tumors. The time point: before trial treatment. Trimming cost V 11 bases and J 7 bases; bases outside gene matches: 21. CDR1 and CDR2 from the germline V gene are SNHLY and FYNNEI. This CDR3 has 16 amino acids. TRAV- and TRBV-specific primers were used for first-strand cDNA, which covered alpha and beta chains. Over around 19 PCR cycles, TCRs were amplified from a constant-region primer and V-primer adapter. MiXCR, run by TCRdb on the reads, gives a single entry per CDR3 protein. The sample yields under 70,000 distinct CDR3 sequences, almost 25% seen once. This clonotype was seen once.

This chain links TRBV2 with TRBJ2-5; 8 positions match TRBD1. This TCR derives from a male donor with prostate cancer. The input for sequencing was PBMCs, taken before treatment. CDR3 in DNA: TGTGCCGTAGAAGGGTCCCTCGCAGGGGGCGCAGGGACCCAGTACTTC. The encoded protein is CAVEGSLAGGAGTQYF.